This TCR beta chain was found in a study of blood T cell repertoires in COVID-19. Study-level background: PBMCs, B-cell-depleted T cells, or T cells provided the cDNA or gDNA that made up the material.

The CDR3 has 13 residues. V lost 0 bases, J lost 7 bases, and 9 bases lay in between. CDR1 is SEHNR, CDR2 FQNEAQ, per germline (reference sequence). Original processing notes: Estimation of nucleated cell counts relied on the amplification of reference gene primers. Generated by immunoSEQ multiplex PCR, the TCRdb table keeps only in-frame clones and is missing some. V and J calls and clone size are given by that table; D and trimming were obtained from the DNA. The sample holds fewer than 100,000 clones; roughly 85% are singletons and the top ten take more than 3%. The genes are TRBV7-9 and TRBJ1-1; D may be TRBD1 (5 bases). The sequence was obtained from a man aged 60 to 69 with acute or convalescent COVID-19. The source material was peripheral blood. Here the CDR3 reads CASSLAGQGEAFF. CDR3 DNA: TGTGCCAGCAGCTTAGCGGGCCAGGGTGAAGCTTTCTTT.